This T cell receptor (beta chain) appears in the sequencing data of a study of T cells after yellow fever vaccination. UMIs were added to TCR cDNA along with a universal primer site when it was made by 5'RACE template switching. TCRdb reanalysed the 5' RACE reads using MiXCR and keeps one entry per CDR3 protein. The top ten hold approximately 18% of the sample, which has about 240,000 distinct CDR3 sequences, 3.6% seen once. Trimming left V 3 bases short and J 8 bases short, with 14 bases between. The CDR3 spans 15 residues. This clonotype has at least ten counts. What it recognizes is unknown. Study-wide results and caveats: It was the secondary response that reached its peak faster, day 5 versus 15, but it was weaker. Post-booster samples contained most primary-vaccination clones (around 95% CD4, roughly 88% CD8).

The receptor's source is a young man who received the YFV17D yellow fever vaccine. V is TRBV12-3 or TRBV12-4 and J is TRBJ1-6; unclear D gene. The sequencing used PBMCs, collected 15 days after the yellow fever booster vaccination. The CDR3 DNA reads TGTGCCAGCAGTTTTACAGCCACGATTGATTCACCCCTCCACTTT. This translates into CASSFTATIDSPLHF.